This T cell receptor (beta chain) was identified during a study of blood T cell repertoires in COVID-19. The assay was immunoSEQ multiplex PCR, and TCRdb's table has in-frame clones only and misses some. Of 50,000 or so clones in the sample, about three quarters were seen once. Germline assignment: CDR1 KGHSH and CDR2 LQKENI. Trimming left V 2 bases short and J 7 bases short, with 20 bases between. The CDR3 length is 17 residues. This clone came up once. The genes are TRBV18 and TRBJ2-2; D is uncertain. The sequenced sample was peripheral blood. This clonotype originated in a human donor with active or convalescent COVID-19. The donor label of this sample is uncertain. CDR3 sequence (DNA): TGTGCCAGCTCACCAGGAGTACCGGATCCTGGTGGCGGGGAGCTGTTTTTT. The encoded protein is CASSPGVPDPGGGELFF.